This T cell receptor (beta chain) emerged from a study of blood T cell repertoires in COVID-19. Study summary: Both acute and convalescent COVID-19 samples were obtained from the United States, Italy and Spain. The cDNA or gDNA used as material had been derived from T cells, B-cell-depleted T cells, or PBMCs.

With 4 bases clipped from V and 5 bases from J, the junction kept 0 bases outside the gene matches. The CDR3 has 14 amino acids. CDR1 SNHLY and CDR2 FYNNEI come from the germline V gene. Assay used: immunoSEQ multiplex PCR; TCRdb lists only in-frame clones, some missing. The table has hundreds of thousands of clones, approximately 83% seen once; the top ten hold 2% to 3%. Sample: peripheral blood. This TCR came from a woman between 40 and 55 years old with active or convalescent COVID-19. This sequence joins TRBV2 and TRBJ1-4, with 11 bases aligning to TRBD1. In nucleotides, the CDR3 is TGTGCCAGCAGTGGGGACAGGGGGAATGAAAAACTGTTTTTT. It is translated as CASSGDRGNEKLFF. Together with reference TRBV2 and TRBJ1-4, the CDR3 gives the full variable domain: EPEVTQTPSHQVTQMGQEVILRCVPISNHLYFYWYRQILGQKVEFLVSFYNNEISEKSEIFDDQFSVERPDGSNFTLKIRSTKLEDSAMYFCASSGDRGNEKLFFGSGTQLSVL.